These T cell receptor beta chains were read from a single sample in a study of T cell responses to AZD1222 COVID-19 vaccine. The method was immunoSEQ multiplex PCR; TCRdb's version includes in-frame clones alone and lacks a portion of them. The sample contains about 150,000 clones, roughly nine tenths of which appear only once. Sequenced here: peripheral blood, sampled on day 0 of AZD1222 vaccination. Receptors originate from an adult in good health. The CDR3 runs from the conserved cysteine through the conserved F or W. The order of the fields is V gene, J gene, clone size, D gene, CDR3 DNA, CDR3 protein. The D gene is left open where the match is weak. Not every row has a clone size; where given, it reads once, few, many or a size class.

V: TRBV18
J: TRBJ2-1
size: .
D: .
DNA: TGTGCCAGCTCACCAATAAGTGAGCGGGCTCCCAATGAGCAGTTCTTC
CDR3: CASSPISERAPNEQFF

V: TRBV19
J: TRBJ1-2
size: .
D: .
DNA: TGTGCCAGTAGCTTCCACAGGGACGGCTACACCTTC
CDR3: CASSFHRDGYTF

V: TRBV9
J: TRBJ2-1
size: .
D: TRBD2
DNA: TGTGCCAGCAGCGTAGGGGGCGGGGGTCCCTACAATGAGCAGTTCTTC
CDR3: CASSVGGGGPYNEQFF

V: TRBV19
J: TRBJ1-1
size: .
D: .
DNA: TGTGCCAGTAGTATAGATCGGGGGAGTGAAGCTTTCTTT
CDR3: CASSIDRGSEAFF

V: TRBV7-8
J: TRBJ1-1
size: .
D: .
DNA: TGTGCCAGCAGCGATAGGTCCGTTCTCGGCACTGAAGCTTTCTTT
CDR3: CASSDRSVLGTEAFF

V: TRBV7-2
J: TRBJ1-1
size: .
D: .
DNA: TGTGCCAGCAGCTTAGAATCCACGAAAAACACTGAAGCTTTCTTT
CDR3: CASSLESTKNTEAFF

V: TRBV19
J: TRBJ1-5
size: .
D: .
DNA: TGTGCCAGTAGTATAGATACGGGGCGCAATCAGCCCCAGCATTTT
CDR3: CASSIDTGRNQPQHF

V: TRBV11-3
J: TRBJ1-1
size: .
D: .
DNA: TGTGCCAGCAGCTTAGACGAGGACACTGAAGCTTTCTTT
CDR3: CASSLDEDTEAFF

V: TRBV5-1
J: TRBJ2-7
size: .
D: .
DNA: TGCGCCAGCAGCTTGGGGGGGTCTATGGACGAGCAGTACTTC
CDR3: CASSLGGSMDEQYF

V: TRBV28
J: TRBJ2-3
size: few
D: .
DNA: TGTGCCAGCAGTCGTCCATGGGGGGATACGCAGTATTTT
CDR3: CASSRPWGDTQYF

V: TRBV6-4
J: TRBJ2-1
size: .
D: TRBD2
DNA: TGTGCCAGCAGTGACAAAAGCGGGAGGGCTTCATTTGGCATCAATGAGCAGTTCTTC
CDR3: CASSDKSGRASFGINEQFF

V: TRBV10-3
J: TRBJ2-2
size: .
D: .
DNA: TGTGCCACCGGGAGCGGGGAGCTGTTTTTT
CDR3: CATGSGELFF

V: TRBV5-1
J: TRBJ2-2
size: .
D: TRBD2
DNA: TGCGCCAGCAGCCCGGTAGCGGGAGTGAGGACCGGGGAGCTGTTTTTT
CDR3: CASSPVAGVRTGELFF

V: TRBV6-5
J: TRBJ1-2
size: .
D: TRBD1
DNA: TGTGCCAGCTCCCCTCAGGGGGCGGCATTCTATGGCTACACCTTC
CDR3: CASSPQGAAFYGYTF

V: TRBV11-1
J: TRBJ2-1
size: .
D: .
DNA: TGTGCCAGCAGCCGGGCCGGGGGTTCGAATGAGCAGTTCTTC
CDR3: CASSRAGGSNEQFF

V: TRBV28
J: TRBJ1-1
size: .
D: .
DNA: TGTGCCAGCAGTATCCTGGGGGAGTACTTGGCTTTCTTT
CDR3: CASSILGEYLAFF

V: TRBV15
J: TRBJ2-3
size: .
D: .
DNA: TGTGCCACCAGCAGAGATCCCCAGTGGACAGATACGCAGTATTTT
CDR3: CATSRDPQWTDTQYF

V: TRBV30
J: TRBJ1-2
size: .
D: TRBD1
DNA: TGTGCCTGGAAAGGGGGCGGAGACGGCTACACCTTC
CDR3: CAWKGGGDGYTF

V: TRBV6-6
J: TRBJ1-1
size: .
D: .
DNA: TGTGCCAGCAGTTATACAGGGCGGGACACTGAAGCTTTCTTT
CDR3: CASSYTGRDTEAFF

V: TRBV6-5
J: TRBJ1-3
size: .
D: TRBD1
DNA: TGTGCCAGCAGTTACAGCCTCAGGGGGCTCGGAAACACCATATATTTT
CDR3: CASSYSLRGLGNTIYF

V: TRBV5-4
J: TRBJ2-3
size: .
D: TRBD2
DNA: TGTGCCAGCAGACCGACTAGCGGCACAGATACGCAGTATTTT
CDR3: CASRPTSGTDTQYF

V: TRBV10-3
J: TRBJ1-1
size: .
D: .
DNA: TGTGCCATCAGCAAGACAGGGAACACTGAAGCTTTCTTT
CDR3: CAISKTGNTEAFF

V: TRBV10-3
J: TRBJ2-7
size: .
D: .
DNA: TGTGCCATCATGCGGAGCTCCTACGAGCAGTACTTC
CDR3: CAIMRSSYEQYF

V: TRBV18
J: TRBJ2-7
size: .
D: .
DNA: TGTGCCAGCTCACCTACGATCTTCGGGAGCTACGAGCAGTACTTC
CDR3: CASSPTIFGSYEQYF

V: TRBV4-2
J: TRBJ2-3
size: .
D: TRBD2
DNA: TGTGCCAGCAGCCAAGATGCCGGACTAGCGGGAGTGAGTAGCACAGATACGCAGTATTTT
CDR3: CASSQDAGLAGVSSTDTQYF

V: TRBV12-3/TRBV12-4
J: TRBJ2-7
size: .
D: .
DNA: TGTGCCAGCAGTTTAGCGGAGGTGAACGAGCAGTACTTC
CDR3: CASSLAEVNEQYF

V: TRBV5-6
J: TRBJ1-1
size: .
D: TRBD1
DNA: TGTGCCAGCAGCTTGTACGGTACGGGACAGGGGGGCACTGAAGCTTTCTTT
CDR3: CASSLYGTGQGGTEAFF

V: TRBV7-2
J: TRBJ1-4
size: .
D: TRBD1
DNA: TGTGCCAGCAGACTTTCAGGGGGAGCTAATGAAAAACTGTTTTTT
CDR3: CASRLSGGANEKLFF

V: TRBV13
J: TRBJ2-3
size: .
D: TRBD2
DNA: TGTGCCAGCAGCTTAGGCCGGACTAGCGACACTAGCACAGATACGCAGTATTTT
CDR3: CASSLGRTSDTSTDTQYF

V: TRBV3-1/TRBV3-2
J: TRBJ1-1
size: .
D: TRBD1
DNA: TGTGCCAGCAGCCAAGCAGGGGGCACTGAAGCTTTCTTT
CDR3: CASSQAGGTEAFF

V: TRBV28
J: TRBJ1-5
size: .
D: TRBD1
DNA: TGTGCCAGCAGCCCACCGGGACAGGGTGGCAATCAGCCCCAGCATTTT
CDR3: CASSPPGQGGNQPQHF

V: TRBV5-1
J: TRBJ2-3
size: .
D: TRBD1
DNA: TGCGCCAGCAGCCGACAGGGGTCTAGCACAGATACGCAGTATTTT
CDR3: CASSRQGSSTDTQYF

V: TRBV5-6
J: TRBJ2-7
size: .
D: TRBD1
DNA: TGTGCCAGCAGCTTGGCCAGGGGGTTTGGTCTCTACGAGCAGTACTTC
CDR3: CASSLARGFGLYEQYF